This T cell receptor (beta chain) was identified in a study of blood T cell repertoires in COVID-19. Study details: In each case, the material was cDNA or gDNA derived from T cells, B-cell-depleted T cells, or PBMCs.

CDR3 length: 15 residues. V trimming: 2 bases; J trimming: 4 bases; junction bases outside the gene matches: 5. Germline V gene lookup returns CDR1 KGHSH and CDR2 LQKENI. Authors' analysis steps: Amplification of reference gene primers provided the estimated nucleated cell counts. Method: immunoSEQ multiplex PCR; TCRdb's copy keeps in-frame clones and lacks some. V and J calls and clone size come straight from that table; D and trimming were deduced from the DNA. In the table there are some 48,000 clones, about 78% of which are singletons. Participants, about 18 to 95 years old, spanned 25 or so US areas.

The chain is built from TRBV18 and TRBJ2-1; 7 bases are a match to TRBD1. This clonotype originated in a woman aged 45-65 years with acute COVID-19. Sequenced input: PBMCs or T cells enriched from blood (not recorded which). As DNA, the CDR3 is TGTGCCAGCTCACCAGTGGGGACAGTTTACAATGAGCAGTTCTTC. It codes for CASSPVGTVYNEQFF.